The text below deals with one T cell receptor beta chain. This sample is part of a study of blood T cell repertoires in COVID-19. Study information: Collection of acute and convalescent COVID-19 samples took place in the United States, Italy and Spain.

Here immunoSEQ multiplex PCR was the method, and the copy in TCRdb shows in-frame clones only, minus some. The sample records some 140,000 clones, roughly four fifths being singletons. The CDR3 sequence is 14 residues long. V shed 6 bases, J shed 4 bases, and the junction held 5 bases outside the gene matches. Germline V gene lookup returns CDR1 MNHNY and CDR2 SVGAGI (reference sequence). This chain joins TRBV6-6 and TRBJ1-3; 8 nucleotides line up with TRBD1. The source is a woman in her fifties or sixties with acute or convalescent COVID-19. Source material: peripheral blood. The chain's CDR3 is CASRSGGFGNTIYF. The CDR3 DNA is TGTGCCAGCAGGTCAGGGGGCTTCGGAAACACCATATATTTT.